A selection of T cell receptor beta chains follows, all from one sample in a study of synovial regulatory T cells in juvenile arthritis. The method was immunoSEQ multiplex PCR; TCRdb's version includes in-frame clones alone and lacks a portion of them. The sample's table shows about 850 clones. The sequenced material came from Treg cells from blood. Source of these receptors: a donor aged 2-29 years with juvenile idiopathic arthritis. Both conserved end residues are part of each CDR3. Size values are once, few and many counts, or a class for expanded clones, and some rows have none.

>large|TRBV6-5|TRBJ1-3
CASSMEGGRNTIYF
>NA|TRBV4-3|TRBJ1-6
CASSQEGRGSPLHF
>large|TRBV10-1|TRBJ2-1
CASSESAYNEQFF
>medium-sized|TRBV14|TRBJ2-1
CASSQDLGLAGGNEQFF
>large|TRBV19|TRBJ2-1
CASRGGEGAWGEQFF
>large|TRBV5-1|TRBJ1-4
CASSKGQGKEKLFF
>NA|TRBV14|TRBJ1-2
CASSQGLKGGYTF
>NA|TRBV14|TRBJ2-7
CASSQELAGTYEQYF
>NA|TRBV29-1|TRBJ2-5
CSVSGRHSYEQYF
>large|TRBV28|TRBJ2-2
CASSLWAGELFF
>large|TRBV27|TRBJ1-4
CASSLSRMRNEKLFF
>medium-sized|TRBV2|TRBJ1-5
CASSGLTGQGPQHF
>medium-sized|TRBV7-7|TRBJ2-1
CASSLSASSYNEQFF
>medium-sized|TRBV7-3|TRBJ2-3
CASSLIKEDTQYF
>medium-sized|TRBV11-3|TRBJ2-3
CASSFTGTGGGTDTQYF
>large|TRBV6-6|TRBJ1-5
CASVWGNQPQHF
>large|TRBV4-1|TRBJ2-7
CASSRTSSYEQYF
>NA|TRBV10-3|TRBJ2-3
CVISELPGQGPDTQYF
>medium-sized|TRBV19|TRBJ2-7
CASSWGDRAYEQYF
>large|TRBV7-6|TRBJ1-2
CASSSTLGTGYTF
>large|TRBV19|TRBJ1-1
CASSLSGIQAFF
>large|TRBV10-2|TRBJ1-1
CASSESTGGTEAFF
>NA|TRBV9|TRBJ1-2
CASSPQGGGVRGYTF
>large|TRBV5-6|TRBJ1-2
CASSLGRHYGYTF
>NA|TRBV19|TRBJ2-3
CASSIGPSGGAITDTQYF
>medium-sized|TRBV9|TRBJ2-5
CASSVTTLAETQYF
>medium-sized|TRBV28|TRBJ2-5
CASSLGGPTQSYF
>medium-sized|TRBV4-1|TRBJ2-3
CASSQGLAGSTDTQYF
>NA|TRBV28|TRBJ1-5
CASRDRDRSYSNQPQHF
>large|TRBV6-6|TRBJ1-2
CATAPKQGYGYTF
>medium-sized|TRBV5-6|TRBJ2-7
CASSPGGSHEQYF
>medium-sized|TRBV5-4|TRBJ2-7
CASSLEGIHEQYF
>medium-sized|TRBV30|TRBJ2-7
CAWSEWDSDYEQYF
>large|TRBV28|TRBJ1-2
CASRDRGFRVYGYTF
>NA|TRBV29-1|TRBJ2-7
CSAVGTSGGTSWEQYF
>NA|TRBV11-2|TRBJ2-7
CASSLGRGQGRNVEYEQYF
>medium-sized|TRBV7-5|TRBJ1-1
CARSLPAQENTEAFF
>medium-sized|TRBV6-6|TRBJ2-3
CASSYSPKRTDTQYF
>NA|TRBV2|TRBJ2-1
CASSEEDQAGLAFDNEQFF
>NA|TRBV18|TRBJ1-1
CASSLRAGWDTEAFF
>medium-sized|TRBV5-4|TRBJ2-7
CASSSRDRASGVYF
>large|TRBV12-1|TRBJ1-5
CASSFRQPQHF
>NA|TRBV28|TRBJ2-5
CASSLGTGGAGETQYF
>large|TRBV4-1|TRBJ2-3
CASSHAGTRVTDTQYF
>NA|TRBV4-2|TRBJ2-5
CASSQVLAEETQYF
>medium-sized|TRBV29-1|TRBJ2-2
CSVDRQGVTGELFF
>NA|TRBV4-2|TRBJ2-7
CASSQVPLYEQYF
>medium-sized|TRBV30|TRBJ2-7
CAWSVVGGGREQYF
>large|TRBV4-2|TRBJ2-3
CASSPPGIPDTQYF
>large|TRBV2|TRBJ1-5
CASSSGQGWEAQHF
>medium-sized|TRBV5-1|TRBJ1-1
CASSLRGMNTEAFF
>large|TRBV4-3|TRBJ2-7
CASSRQQGVFLYEQYF
>medium-sized|TRBV10-3|TRBJ2-5
CAIRGAGEETQYF
>medium-sized|TRBV21-1|TRBJ2-7
CASSTPRGEHLSYEQYF